These 24 T cell receptor beta chains originate from one sample sequenced in a study of cytomegalovirus exposure and HLA in healthy donors. The primer mix had 60 Vbeta and 13 Jbeta primers. The protocol was immunoSEQ multiplex PCR, while the TCRdb copy is restricted to in-frame clones and leaves out a portion. Altogether about 140,000 clones are present, 82% being singletons, with the ten largest covering roughly 3.2%. Sequenced sample: PBMCs. All receptors come from a young man in good health and CMV-seropositive.

The chain links TRBV15 to TRBJ1-4; D not certain. The V end was cut by 4 bases, the J end by 8 bases, with 20 bases between. The CDR3 totals 16 residues. The germline V gene encodes CDR1 LNHNV and CDR2 YYDKDF (reference sequence). The chain's CDR3 is CATSKALGMTREKLFF. The CDR3 DNA is TGTGCCACCAGCAAGGCCCTTGGGATGACTAGGGAAAAACTGTTTTTT. The whole variable domain, remainder taken from reference TRBV15 and TRBJ1-4, is DAMVIQNPRYQVTQFGKPVTLSCSQTLNHNVMYWYQQKSSQAPKLLFHYYDKDFNNEADTPDNFQSRRPNTSFCFLDIRSPGLGDTAMYLCATSKALGMTREKLFFGSGTQLSVL.

The chain is built from TRBV18 and TRBJ2-2; 8 nucleotides align to TRBD1. Germline V gives CDR1 KGHSH, CDR2 LQKENI. J gave up 6 bases and V 5 bases, and 2 bases lay outside the gene matches. The CDR3 extends over 13 amino acids. CDR3 sequence reads: CASSRQGSGELFF. CDR3 DNA: TGTGCCAGCTCAAGACAGGGGTCCGGGGAGCTGTTTTTT.

V usage is TRBV19 and J usage is TRBJ1-5; D is ambiguous. Trimming stripped 8 bases from V and 1 base from J, with 12 bases between. CDR3 length equals 14 residues. Germline V lookup: CDR1 LNHDA, CDR2 SQIVND (reference sequence). The CDR3 bases are TGTGCCAGTCAAGGTGAGGGCAGCAATCAGCCCCAGCATTTT. This gives the protein CASQGEGSNQPQHF. Looking up the rest from reference TRBV19 and TRBJ1-5 gives the full variable domain: DGGITQSPKYLFRKEGQNVTLSCEQNLNHDAMYWYRQDPGQGLRLIYYSQIVNDFQKGDIAEGYSVSREKKESFPLTVTSAQKNPTAFYLCASQGEGSNQPQHFGDGTRLSIL.

The chain recombines TRBV11-2 with TRBJ2-5; D might be TRBD2 (7 bases). This CDR3 has 14 amino acids. The V end lost 7 bases, the J end lost 7 bases, and 19 bases lay between the germline ends. Germline-derived CDR1 and CDR2 are SGHAT and FQNNGV. DNA for the CDR3: TGTGCCAGCAACCCCTTGGGGGGGCGGGGGACCCAGTACTTC. Amino acids: CASNPLGGRGTQYF.

The V call is TRBV29-1, the J call TRBJ1-4, with 10 bases fitting TRBD1. V lost 6 bases and J lost 11; bases outside the gene matches: 9. This CDR3 comprises 13 residues. Germline loops: CDR1 SQVTM, CDR2 ANQGSEA. The CDR3 sequence is CSVAGTGDLKLFF. CDR3 DNA: TGCAGCGTAGCCGGGACAGGGGATTTGAAACTGTTTTTT.

The rearrangement links TRBV28 to TRBJ2-7, with TRBD2 matching 9 bases. Germline assignment: CDR1 MDHEN and CDR2 SYDVKM. The trim removed 11 bases at V and 2 bases at J, leaving 4 bases unmatched. The CDR3 length is 12 residues. CDR3 in amino acids: CAAAGGPYEQYF. The CDR3 DNA follows: TGTGCCGCGGCGGGAGGGCCCTACGAGCAGTACTTC.

J is TRBJ1-6 and V is TRBV6-5; 9 bases are shared with TRBD1. Per germline, CDR1 MNHEY and CDR2 SVGAGI. The CDR3 totals 15 residues. The ends lost 7 bases at V and 5 bases at J; junction bases unmatched: 6. The CDR3 here is CASNQDRGHNSPLHF. For the CDR3, the DNA is TGTGCCAGCAATCAGGACAGGGGCCATAATTCACCCCTCCACTTT.

V gene TRBV11-2 combines with J gene TRBJ2-1; TRBD2 aligns across 10 bases. The CDR3 spans 15 residues. Trimming cost V 6 bases and J 4 bases; bases outside gene matches: 6. In germline, CDR1 is SGHAT, CDR2 FQNNGV. The CDR3 nucleotides read TGTGCCAGCAGTAAGACTAGCGGGTTTTACAATGAGCAGTTCTTC. Translating gives CASSKTSGFYNEQFF. Full variable domain (outside the CDR3, taken from reference TRBV11-2 and TRBJ2-1): EAGVAQSPRYKIIEKRQSVAFWCNPISGHATLYWYQQILGQGPKLLIQFQNNGVVDDSQLPKDRFSAERLKGVDSTLKIQPAKLEDSAVYLCASSKTSGFYNEQFFGPGTRLTVL.

The gene calls are TRBV4-2 and TRBJ2-7, with 8 bases aligning to TRBD2. The length of the CDR3 is 14 residues. Germline V gene sequence: CDR1 LGHNA, CDR2 YNFKEQ. The ends lost 0 bases at V and 8 bases at J; junction bases unmatched: 6. CDR3: CASSQDLSGGKQYF. In DNA, the CDR3 is TGTGCCAGCAGCCAAGATCTTTCGGGGGGGAAGCAGTACTTC.

This sequence joins TRBV27 and TRBJ2-1; TRBD1 matches 8 bases. V dropped 4 bases and J dropped 5; count of bases not matched to a gene: 13. The CDR3 is 17 residues long. Germline V gene sequence: CDR1 MNHEY, CDR2 SMNVEV (reference sequence). CDR3 protein: CASSSEQGGYLHNEQFF. In DNA, the CDR3 is TGTGCCAGCAGTTCCGAACAGGGGGGTTATCTCCACAATGAGCAGTTCTTC.

The rearrangement links TRBV5-1 to TRBJ1-1; D may be TRBD1 (6 bases). From germline, CDR1 is SGHRS and CDR2 YFSETQ. Trimming shortened V by 6 bases and J by 1 base, and 13 bases separated the two germline ends. The CDR3 spans 14 residues. The CDR3 spells CASTPGQTNTEAFF. The CDR3 nucleotides are TGCGCCAGCACCCCGGGACAAACGAACACTGAAGCTTTCTTT. The entire variable domain, with the rest obtained from reference TRBV5-1 and TRBJ1-1, is as follows: KAGVTQTPRYLIKTRGQQVTLSCSPISGHRSVSWYQQTPGQGLQFLFEYFSETQRNKGNFPGRFSGRQFSNSRSEMNVSTLELGDSALYLCASTPGQTNTEAFFGQGTRLTVV.

This clone showed up just once. V gene TRBV28 combines with J gene TRBJ2-1; perhaps TRBD2 as D (5 bases). V lost 4 bases and J 9 bases, leaving 22 bases between the germline ends. Germline CDR1 MDHEN, CDR2 SYDVKM. The CDR3 sequence is 16 residues long. The DNA of the CDR3 is TGTGCCAGCAGTTACATTACCCAGTGGCTAGCAGGTGAGCAGTTCTTC. It encodes CASSYITQWLAGEQFF.

The CDR3 region is CASSHSGSAQETQYF. CDR3 DNA: TGTGCCAGCAGTCATAGCGGGAGTGCTCAAGAGACCCAGTACTTC. J is TRBJ2-5 and V is TRBV6-1; 9 bases map to TRBD2. The CDR3 covers 15 residues. V lost 5 bases, J lost 2 bases, and 6 bases stayed unmatched. CDR1 is MNHNS and CDR2 is SASEGT in the germline V gene.

The J gene is TRBJ2-1, the V gene TRBV28; D may be TRBD1 (5 bases). The germline V and J ends were trimmed by 10 bases and 4 bases, with 17 bases remaining between them. CDR1 and CDR2 from the germline V gene are MDHEN and SYDVKM. The CDR3 extends over 14 amino acids. The CDR3 region is CAITSGIKYNEQFF. DNA for the CDR3: TGTGCCATAACCTCAGGGATTAAATACAATGAGCAGTTCTTC.

This sequence joins TRBV28 and TRBJ1-1; the D gene is possibly TRBD1 (5 bases). The germline V and J ends were trimmed by 3 bases and 0 bases, with 11 bases remaining between them. The length of the CDR3 is 15 residues. The V gene's germline CDR1 is MDHEN and CDR2 SYDVKM. This CDR3 is CASSFSGGMNTEAFF. The CDR3, as DNA: TGTGCCAGCAGTTTCTCCGGGGGAATGAACACTGAAGCTTTCTTT.

This clone showed up just a few times. The chain uses TRBV5-6 and TRBJ2-2, with D unclear. This CDR3 has 13 residues. V was pared by 0 bases and J by 5 bases, with 5 bases between. Germline CDR1 is SGHDT and CDR2 is YYEEEE. In nucleotides, the CDR3 is TGTGCCAGCAGCTTGGCTTATACCGGGGAGCTGTTTTTT. This translates into CASSLAYTGELFF.

The chain couples TRBV19 to TRBJ2-5; tentatively, D is TRBD2 (6 bases). The CDR3 extends over 13 amino acids. Germline V CDR1 and CDR2: LNHDA, SQIVND (reference sequence). V lost 3 bases and J 5 bases, leaving 10 bases between the germline ends. The CDR3 region has the DNA TGTGCCAGTAGTATTACGGGAGCTGAGACCCAGTACTTC. It is translated as CASSITGAETQYF. Supplemented by reference TRBV19 and TRBJ2-5, the full variable domain reads DGGITQSPKYLFRKEGQNVTLSCEQNLNHDAMYWYRQDPGQGLRLIYYSQIVNDFQKGDIAEGYSVSREKKESFPLTVTSAQKNPTAFYLCASSITGAETQYFGPGTRLLVL.

The chain carries TRBV5-1 and TRBJ2-3; D gene uncertain. The CDR3 contains 11 residues. The V gene's germline CDR1 is SGHRS and CDR2 YFSETQ. V shed 4 bases and J shed 5 bases, with 5 bases lying between them. The CDR3 spells CASSPGDTQYF. The CDR3 nucleotides read TGCGCCAGCAGCCCGGGAGATACGCAGTATTTT. Full variable domain (remainder filled in from reference TRBV5-1 and TRBJ2-3): KAGVTQTPRYLIKTRGQQVTLSCSPISGHRSVSWYQQTPGQGLQFLFEYFSETQRNKGNFPGRFSGRQFSNSRSEMNVSTLELGDSALYLCASSPGDTQYFGPGTRLTVL.

This clone was observed a single time. The chain couples TRBV29-1 to TRBJ2-5, with a tentative D call TRBD1 (8 bases). Germline assignment: CDR1 SQVTM and CDR2 ANQGSEA. The CDR3 consists of 15 residues. V lost 6 bases and J 4 bases, leaving 21 bases between the germline ends. CDR3 protein: CSVRSGTGARETQYF. The CDR3 DNA sequence: TGCAGCGTCCGAAGCGGGACAGGCGCGAGAGAGACCCAGTACTTC.

This clone was counted only a few times. The chain links TRBV19 to TRBJ2-7, with TRBD2 matching 11 bases. J gave up 3 bases and V 5 bases, and 3 bases lay outside the gene matches. Germline V lookup: CDR1 LNHDA, CDR2 SQIVND (reference sequence). The CDR3 covers 14 residues. CDR3 DNA sequence: TGTGCCAGTAGTTTGGGGACTAGCGGCTACGAGCAGTACTTC. Its protein product is CASSLGTSGYEQYF. Filled out from reference TRBV19 and TRBJ2-7, the complete variable domain reads DGGITQSPKYLFRKEGQNVTLSCEQNLNHDAMYWYRQDPGQGLRLIYYSQIVNDFQKGDIAEGYSVSREKKESFPLTVTSAQKNPTAFYLCASSLGTSGYEQYFGPGTRLTVT.

The chain carries TRBV7-2 and TRBJ2-1; D remains ambiguous. This CDR3 contains 14 residues. V lost 3 bases to trimming and J lost 8 bases, with 14 bases between them. Germline V gene sequence: CDR1 SGHTA, CDR2 FQGNSA. CDR3 DNA sequence: TGTGCCAGCAGCTTTGGGCTGAACGACGATGAGCAGTTCTTC. This gives the protein CASSFGLNDDEQFF.

This chain uses TRBV27 with TRBJ2-7; 14 nucleotides line up with TRBD2. Germline loops: CDR1 MNHEY, CDR2 SMNVEV (reference sequence). The CDR3 has 15 amino acids. Trimming removed 3 bases from V and 6 bases from J; junction bases left unmatched: 4. For the CDR3, the DNA is TGTGCCAGCAGTTTCGATGGACTAGCGGGAGGCGAGCAGTACTTC. This translates into CASSFDGLAGGEQYF.

The chain carries TRBV10-1 and TRBJ1-1; TRBD1 is a possible D gene (6 bases). Trimming pared 6 bases from V and 8 bases from J, leaving 13 bases between. This CDR3 contains 12 residues. Germline V lookup: CDR1 WNHNN, CDR2 SYGVQD (reference sequence). In nucleotides, the CDR3 is TGCGCCAGCAGCGACGCGGGGGGCGAAGCTTTCTTT. Its protein is CASSDAGGEAFF.

The CDR3 loop reads CASSLTGRGGAEAFF. The CDR3 DNA is TGTGCCAGCAGCTTAACCGGGCGGGGGGGAGCTGAAGCTTTCTTT. The chain links TRBV5-4 to TRBJ1-1; D might be TRBD1 (5 bases). Germline CDR1 and CDR2: SGHNT and YYREEE (reference sequence). The V gene lost 2 bases and the J gene lost 6 bases, with 17 bases spanning the gap. The CDR3 totals 15 residues.